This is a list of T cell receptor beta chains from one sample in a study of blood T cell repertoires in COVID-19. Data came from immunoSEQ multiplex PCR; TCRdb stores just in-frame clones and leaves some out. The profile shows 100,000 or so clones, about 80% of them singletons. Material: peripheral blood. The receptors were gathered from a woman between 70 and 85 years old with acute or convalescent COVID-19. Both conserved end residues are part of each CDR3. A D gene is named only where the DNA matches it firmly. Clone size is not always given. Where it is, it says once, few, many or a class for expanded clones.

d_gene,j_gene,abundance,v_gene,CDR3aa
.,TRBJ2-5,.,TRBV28,CASSLTGETQYF
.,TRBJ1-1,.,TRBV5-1,CASSLGIHSLNTEAFF
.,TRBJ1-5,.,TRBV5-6,CASSFYQVNQPQHF
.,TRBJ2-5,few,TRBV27,CASSLGHLDMETQYF
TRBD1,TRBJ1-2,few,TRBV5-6,CASSLQGAGGYTF
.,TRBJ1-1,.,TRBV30,CAWSASGNTEAFF
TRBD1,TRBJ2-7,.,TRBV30,CAWTWTGFSYEQYF
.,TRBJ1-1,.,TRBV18,CASSRRGTDTEAFF
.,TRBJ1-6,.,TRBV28,CASSPRPGLYNSPLHF
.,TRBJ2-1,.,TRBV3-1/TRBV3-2,CASSQASGRGEQFF
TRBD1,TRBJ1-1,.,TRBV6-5,CASSWTGDTEAFF
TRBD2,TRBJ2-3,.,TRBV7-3,CASSLINSGGGTDTQYF
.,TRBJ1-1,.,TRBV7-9,CASSYPQGEAFF
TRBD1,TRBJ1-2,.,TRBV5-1,CASSRGTGGNYGYTF
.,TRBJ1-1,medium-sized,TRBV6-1,CASSEVSSGGAFF
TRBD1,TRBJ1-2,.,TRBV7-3,CASSLTSGQGHGYTF
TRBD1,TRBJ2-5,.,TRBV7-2,CASSLGRDRGIGGTQYF
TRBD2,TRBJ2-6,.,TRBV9,CASRRGDSGANVLTF
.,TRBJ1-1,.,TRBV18,CASSALAGQLEGGTEAFF
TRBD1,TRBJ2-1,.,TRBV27,CASSSPGQGKDEQFF
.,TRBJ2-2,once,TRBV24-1,CATASGSTGELFF
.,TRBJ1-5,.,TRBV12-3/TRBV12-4,CASGAGFNQPQHF
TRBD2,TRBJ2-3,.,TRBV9,CASSSGGGSTDTQYF
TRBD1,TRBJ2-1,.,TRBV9,CASGTGRDNEQFF
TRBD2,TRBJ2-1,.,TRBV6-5,CASQRGVSSYNEQFF
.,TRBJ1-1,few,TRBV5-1,CASSPIDSGTEAFF
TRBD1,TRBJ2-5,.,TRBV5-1,CASSLGGDRETQYF
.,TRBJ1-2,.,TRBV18,CASSPGAAGNYGYTF
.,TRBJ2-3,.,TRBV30,CAWTGVGDTQYF
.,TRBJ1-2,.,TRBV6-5,CASKIGSNGYTF
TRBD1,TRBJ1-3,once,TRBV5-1,CASSQGQGLSGNTIYF
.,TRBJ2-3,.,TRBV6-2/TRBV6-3,CASSYGSQVAASDTQYF
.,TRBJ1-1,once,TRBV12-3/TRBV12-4,CASSLLVNTEAFF
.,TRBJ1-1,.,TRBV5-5,CASSLYRDIPLNTEAFF
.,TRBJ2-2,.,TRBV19,CASSIGSHTGPNGELFF
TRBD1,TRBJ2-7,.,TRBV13,CASSPTPGTGQPYEQYF
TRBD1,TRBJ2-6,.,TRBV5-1,CASNFGQGSSGANVLTF
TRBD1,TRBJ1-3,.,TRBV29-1,CSAGQGSGNTIYF
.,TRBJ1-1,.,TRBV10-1,CASSDPNTEAFF
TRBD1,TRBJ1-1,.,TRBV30,CAWRRQGERAEAFF
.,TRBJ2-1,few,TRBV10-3,CAISGGDEQFF
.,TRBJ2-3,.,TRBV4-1,CASSRYGSSTDTQYF
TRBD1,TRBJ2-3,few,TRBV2,CASSPGQGLIDTQYF
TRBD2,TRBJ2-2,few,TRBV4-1,CASSQETSGGSTGELFF
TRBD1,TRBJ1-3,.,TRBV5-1,CASSVQGSGNTIYF
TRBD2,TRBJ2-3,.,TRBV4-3,CASSPGASGRDTQYF
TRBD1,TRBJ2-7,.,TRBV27,CASSSRQGSYEQYF
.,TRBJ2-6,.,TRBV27,CASSLISGANVLTF